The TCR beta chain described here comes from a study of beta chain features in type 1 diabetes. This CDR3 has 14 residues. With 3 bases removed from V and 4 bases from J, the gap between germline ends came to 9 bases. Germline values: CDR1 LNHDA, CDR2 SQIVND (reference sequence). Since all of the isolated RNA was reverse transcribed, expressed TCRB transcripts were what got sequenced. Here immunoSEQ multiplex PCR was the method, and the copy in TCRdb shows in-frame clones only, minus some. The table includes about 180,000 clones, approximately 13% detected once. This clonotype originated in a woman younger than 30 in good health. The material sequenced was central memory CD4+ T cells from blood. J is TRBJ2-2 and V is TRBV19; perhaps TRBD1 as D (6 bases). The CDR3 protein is CASSMTGVTGELFF. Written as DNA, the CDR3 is TGTGCCAGTAGTATGACAGGAGTCACCGGGGAGCTGTTTTTT.